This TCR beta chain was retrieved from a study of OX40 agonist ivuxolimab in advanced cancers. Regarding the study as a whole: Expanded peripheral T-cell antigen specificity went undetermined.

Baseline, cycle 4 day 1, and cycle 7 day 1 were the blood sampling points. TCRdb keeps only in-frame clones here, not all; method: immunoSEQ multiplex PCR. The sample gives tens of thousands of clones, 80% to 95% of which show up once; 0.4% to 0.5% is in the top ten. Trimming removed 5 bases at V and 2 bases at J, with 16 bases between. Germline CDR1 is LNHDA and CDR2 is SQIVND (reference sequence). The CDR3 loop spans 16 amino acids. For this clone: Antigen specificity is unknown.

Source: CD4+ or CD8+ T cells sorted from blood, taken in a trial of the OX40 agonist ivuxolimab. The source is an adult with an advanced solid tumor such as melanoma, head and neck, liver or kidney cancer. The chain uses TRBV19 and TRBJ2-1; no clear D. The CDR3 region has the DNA TGTGCCAGTAGTCGAACCCTAAAAGTCCCCTACAATGAGCAGTTCTTC. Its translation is CASSRTLKVPYNEQFF. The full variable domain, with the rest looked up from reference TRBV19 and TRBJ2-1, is DGGITQSPKYLFRKEGQNVTLSCEQNLNHDAMYWYRQDPGQGLRLIYYSQIVNDFQKGDIAEGYSVSREKKESFPLTVTSAQKNPTAFYLCASSRTLKVPYNEQFFGPGTRLTVL.